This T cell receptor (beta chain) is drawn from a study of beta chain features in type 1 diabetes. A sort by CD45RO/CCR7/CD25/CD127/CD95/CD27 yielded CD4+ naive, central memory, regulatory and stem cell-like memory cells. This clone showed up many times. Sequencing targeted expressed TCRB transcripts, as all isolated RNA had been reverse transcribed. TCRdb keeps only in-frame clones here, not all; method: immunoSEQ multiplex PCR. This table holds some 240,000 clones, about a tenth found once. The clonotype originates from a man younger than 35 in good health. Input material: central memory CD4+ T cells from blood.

The CDR3 protein is CSVAPTGDQPQHF. In DNA form, the CDR3 reads TGCAGCGTTGCGCCTACAGGTGATCAGCCCCAGCATTTT. The gene calls are TRBV29-1 and TRBJ1-5, with D maybe TRBD1 (5 bases). With 4 bases removed from V and 5 bases from J, the gap between germline ends came to 12 bases. Germline V lookup: CDR1 SQVTM, CDR2 ANQGSEA. This CDR3 has 13 residues.